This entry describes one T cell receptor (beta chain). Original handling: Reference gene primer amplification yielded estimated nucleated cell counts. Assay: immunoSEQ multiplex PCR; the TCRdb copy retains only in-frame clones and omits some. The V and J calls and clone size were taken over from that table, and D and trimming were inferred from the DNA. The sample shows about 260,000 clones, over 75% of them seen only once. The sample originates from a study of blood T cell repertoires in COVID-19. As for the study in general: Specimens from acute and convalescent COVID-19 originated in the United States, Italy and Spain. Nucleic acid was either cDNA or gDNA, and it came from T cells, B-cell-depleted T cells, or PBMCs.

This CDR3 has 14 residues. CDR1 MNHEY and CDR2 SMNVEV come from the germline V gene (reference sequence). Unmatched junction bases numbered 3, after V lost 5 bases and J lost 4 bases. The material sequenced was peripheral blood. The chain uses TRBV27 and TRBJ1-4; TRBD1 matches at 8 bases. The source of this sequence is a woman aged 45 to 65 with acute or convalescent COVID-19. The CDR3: CASSPDRVNEKLFF. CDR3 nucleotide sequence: TGTGCCAGCAGTCCGGACAGGGTTAATGAAAAACTGTTTTTT.